This T cell receptor (beta chain) was documented in a study of blood T cell repertoires in COVID-19. Background on the study: PBMCs, B-cell-depleted T cells, or T cells were the source of the cDNA or gDNA that made up the material.

The table came from immunoSEQ multiplex PCR; TCRdb's copy has only in-frame clones and leaves some out. The sample gives over 200,000 clones, approximately 90% of which show up once; more than 1% is in the top ten. This clone was observed a handful of times. Individuals drawn from 24 US areas were about 18 to 100 years old. CDR3 length: 15 residues. Germline V CDR1 and CDR2: SEHNR, FQNEAQ (reference sequence). V lost 2 bases to trimming and J lost 2 bases, with 11 bases between them. The chain uses TRBV7-9 and TRBJ2-3, with a possible D match to TRBD2 (6 bases). Sequenced input: PBMCs or T cells enriched from blood (not recorded which). The TCR was taken from a human donor in a cohort exposed to, infected with or recovered from COVID-19 (not recorded which). The donor label of this sample is uncertain. The chain's CDR3 is CASSLSGGTTDTQYF. In nucleotides, the CDR3 is TGTGCCAGCAGCTTATCCGGGGGAACCACAGATACGCAGTATTTT.